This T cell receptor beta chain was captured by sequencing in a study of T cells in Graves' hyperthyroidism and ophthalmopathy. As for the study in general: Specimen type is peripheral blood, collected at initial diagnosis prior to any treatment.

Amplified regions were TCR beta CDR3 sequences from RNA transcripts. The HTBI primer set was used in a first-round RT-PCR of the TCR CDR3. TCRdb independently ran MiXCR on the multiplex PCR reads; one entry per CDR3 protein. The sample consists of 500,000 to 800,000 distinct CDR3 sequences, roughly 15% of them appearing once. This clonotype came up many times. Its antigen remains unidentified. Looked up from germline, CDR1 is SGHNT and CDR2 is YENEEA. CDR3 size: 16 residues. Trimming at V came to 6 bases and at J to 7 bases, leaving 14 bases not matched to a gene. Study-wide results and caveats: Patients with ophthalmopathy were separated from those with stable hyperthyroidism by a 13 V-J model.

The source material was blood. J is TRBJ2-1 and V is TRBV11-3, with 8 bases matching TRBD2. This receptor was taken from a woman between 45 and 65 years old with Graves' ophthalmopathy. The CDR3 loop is CASRYGLGREANEQFF. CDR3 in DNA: TGTGCCAGCAGGTATGGACTAGGGCGGGAGGCAAATGAGCAGTTCTTC.